This T cell receptor beta chain stems from a study of CD8 T cell repertoires and HIV-1 epitope variants. Study summary: Epitopes were three Gag families plus Nef HW9 and YT9. Equal numbers of autologous T cell-negative cells presented antigen to enriched T cells. The baseline condition was 1M T cells left uncultured. General observations from the study: No clonotypes responded to the TAALDMSHF plasma variant; a few recognized KF9, one HW9.

The junction had 5 bases not matched to a gene; V was cut back by 3 bases and J by 4 bases. Looked up from germline, CDR1 is MDHEN and CDR2 is SYDVKM. The length of the CDR3 is 15 residues. Using immunoSEQ multiplex PCR, the repertoire was profiled, and TCRdb retains in-frame clones only, with some absent. The table shows roughly 5,200 clones, with roughly two thirds occurring only once. As regards this clone: Antigen specificity is unknown.

The chain links TRBV28 to TRBJ2-3, with 9 bases lining up with TRBD2. Sequencing input: cultured CD8+ T cells derived from PBMCs. The receptor was isolated from a male donor with HIV. In nucleotides, the CDR3 is TGTGCCAGCAGTTTCAGTAGCGGGGGTTCAGATACGCAGTATTTT. It encodes CASSFSSGGSDTQYF.